A single T cell receptor (beta chain) is shown here with its context. Antigen: not known. It was CD45RO-negative cells, positively selected for CCR7, that made up naive CD8 cells, with terminally differentiated effector memory CD45RA+ cells excluded. This entry is derived from a study of shared clonotypes between healthy human individuals. Points from the study as a whole: Four donors held about 5% of naive CD4 clonotypes in common. Naive subsets generally exceeded memory subsets in estimated richness. In the sorted subsets, rarefaction showed sequencing was incomplete despite large depth.

The DNA input per sorted-subset replicate PCR was 200 ng, corresponding to 28,000 or so T cell genomes. This table comes from immunoSEQ multiplex PCR, and its TCRdb copy is limited to in-frame clones, with some not included. The sample consists of 650,000 to 800,000 clones, roughly nine tenths of them appearing once. Trimming pared 4 bases from V and 2 bases from J, leaving 7 bases between. The CDR3 has 13 residues. Per the germline V gene, CDR1 is SGHVS and CDR2 is FNYEAQ. The receptor was derived from a man aged 25 to 40 in good health. The chain combines TRBV7-6 with TRBJ2-3; no clear D gene. Sequenced material: naive CD8+ T cells sorted from blood. DNA for the CDR3: TGTGCCAGCAGCTCCCCTTCCACAGATACGCAGTATTTT. Its protein product is CASSSPSTDTQYF.